The 8 T cell receptor beta chains listed next were all sequenced from one sample in a study of blood T cells in healthy people across ages. Using a J-beta primer mix together with a sample-barcoded 5' primer, a second PCR was run for roughly 7 to 11 cycles. TCRdb fed the 5' RACE reads into MiXCR, producing one record per CDR3 protein. Here the sample spans 780,000 or so distinct CDR3 sequences, approximately 60% being singletons. Sequencing was carried out using blood. The receptors stem from a middle-aged man in good health.

The gene calls are TRBV28 and TRBJ1-1, with 8 positions matching TRBD1. This CDR3 has 19 amino acids. The ends lost 6 bases at V and 0 bases at J; junction bases unmatched: 18. CDR1 is MDHEN, CDR2 SYDVKM, per germline. The CDR3 loop reads CASSPSRWGADRVNTEAFF. In nucleotides, the CDR3 is TGTGCCAGCAGCCCCTCGAGGTGGGGAGCGGACAGGGTGAACACTGAAGCTTTCTTT. The whole variable domain, filled in from reference TRBV28 and TRBJ1-1, reads DVKVTQSSRYLVKRTGEKVFLECVQDMDHENMFWYRQDPGLGLRLIYFSYDVKMKEKGDIPEGYSVSREKKERFSLILESASTNQTSMYLCASSPSRWGADRVNTEAFFGQGTRLTVV.

This chain uses TRBV12-3 or TRBV12-4 with TRBJ1-6; D is undetermined. The CDR3 totals 19 residues. V lost 6 bases to trimming and J lost 0 bases, with 21 bases between them. The CDR3 here is CASSPGRQAGGSYNSPLHF. In DNA form, the CDR3 reads TGTGCCAGCAGCCCCGGACGGCAGGCGGGAGGCTCCTATAATTCACCCCTCCACTTT.

The chain recombines TRBV7-6 with TRBJ2-1, with TRBD2 matching 7 bases. The germline CDR1 and CDR2 sequences are SGHVS and FNYEAQ. The CDR3 contains 15 residues. The junction had 3 bases not matched to a gene; V was cut back by 1 base and J by 3 bases. CDR3 DNA sequence: TGTGCCAGCAGCTTAGGCGGGAGTCTCTACAATGAGCAGTTCTTC. Translating it yields CASSLGGSLYNEQFF.

This clonotype was recorded only once. V usage is TRBV6-1 and J usage is TRBJ1-1; TRBD1 aligns across 8 bases. The CDR3 extends over 17 amino acids. Losses at the gene ends were 2 bases for V and 7 bases for J; bases not matched to a gene: 15. Germline V gives CDR1 MNHNS, CDR2 SASEGT. Here the CDR3 DNA reads TGTGCCAGCAGTGAACCGCCAACTTGGGACAGGCCCGATGAAGCTTTCTTT. Translated, it gives CASSEPPTWDRPDEAFF.

Only a few counts were recorded for this clonotype. The rearrangement uses TRBV20-1 and TRBJ2-5; D might be TRBD2 (6 bases). Trimming removed 3 bases at V and 11 bases at J, with 16 bases between. Germline-derived CDR1 and CDR2 are DFQATT and SNEGSKA (reference sequence). This CDR3 has 12 amino acids. Written as DNA, the CDR3 is TGCAGTGCTAGGCGTGGAGGGGATGGGCAGTACTTC. Translation gives CSARRGGDGQYF.

The chain is built from TRBV20-1 and TRBJ2-3, with D possibly being TRBD2 (5 bases). From germline, CDR1 is DFQATT and CDR2 SNEGSKA (reference sequence). V was pared by 4 bases and J by 2 bases, with 19 bases between. The CDR3 extends over 16 amino acids. CDR3 protein: CSATSRTSYATDTQYF. In DNA form, the CDR3 reads TGCAGTGCTACGTCAAGGACTTCCTATGCCACAGATACGCAGTATTTT.

This chain links TRBV29-1 with TRBJ2-1; maybe TRBD2 (7 bases). This CDR3 contains 14 residues. Germline V lookup: CDR1 SQVTM, CDR2 ANQGSEA. Trimming pared 6 bases from V and 7 bases from J, leaving 19 bases between. CDR3 sequence: CSVPRGGDRNEQFF. The CDR3 coding sequence is TGCAGCGTCCCCAGGGGAGGGGATCGGAATGAGCAGTTCTTC.

This chain uses TRBV5-1 with TRBJ2-1; 7 positions match TRBD2. The CDR3 contains 14 residues. J gave up 7 bases and V 4 bases, and 8 bases lay outside the gene matches. Germline CDR1 and CDR2: SGHRS and YFSETQ. The CDR3 is CASSAGLVSNEQFF. The CDR3 nucleotides are TGCGCCAGCAGCGCCGGACTAGTGTCAAATGAGCAGTTCTTC.